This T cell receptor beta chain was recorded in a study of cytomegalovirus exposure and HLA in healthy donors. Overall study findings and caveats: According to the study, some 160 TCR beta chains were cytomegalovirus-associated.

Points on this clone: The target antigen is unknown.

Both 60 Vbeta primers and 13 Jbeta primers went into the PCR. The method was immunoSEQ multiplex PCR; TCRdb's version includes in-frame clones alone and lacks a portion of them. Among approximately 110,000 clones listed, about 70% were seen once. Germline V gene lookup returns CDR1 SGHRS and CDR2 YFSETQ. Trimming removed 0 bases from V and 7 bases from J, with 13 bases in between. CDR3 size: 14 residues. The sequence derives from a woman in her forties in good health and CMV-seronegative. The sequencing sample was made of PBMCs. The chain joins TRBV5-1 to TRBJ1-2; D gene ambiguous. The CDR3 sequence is CASSLDDIWRGYTF. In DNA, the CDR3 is TGCGCCAGCAGCTTGGATGACATTTGGCGTGGCTACACCTTC.